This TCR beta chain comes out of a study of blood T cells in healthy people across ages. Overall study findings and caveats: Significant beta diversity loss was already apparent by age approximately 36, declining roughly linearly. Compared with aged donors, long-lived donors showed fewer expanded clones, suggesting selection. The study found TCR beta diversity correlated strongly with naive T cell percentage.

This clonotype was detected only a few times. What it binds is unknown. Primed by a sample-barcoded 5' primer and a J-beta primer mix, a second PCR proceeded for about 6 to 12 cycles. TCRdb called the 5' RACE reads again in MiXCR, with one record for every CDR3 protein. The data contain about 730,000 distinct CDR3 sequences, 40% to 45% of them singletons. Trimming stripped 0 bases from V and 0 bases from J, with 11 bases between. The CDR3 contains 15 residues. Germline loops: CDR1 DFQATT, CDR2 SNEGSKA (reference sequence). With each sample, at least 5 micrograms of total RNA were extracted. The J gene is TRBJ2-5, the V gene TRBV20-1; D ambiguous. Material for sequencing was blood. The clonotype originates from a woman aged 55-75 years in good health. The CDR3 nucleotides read TGCAGTGCTAGAGACCCGACTGGATACCAAGAGACCCAGTACTTC. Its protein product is CSARDPTGYQETQYF.